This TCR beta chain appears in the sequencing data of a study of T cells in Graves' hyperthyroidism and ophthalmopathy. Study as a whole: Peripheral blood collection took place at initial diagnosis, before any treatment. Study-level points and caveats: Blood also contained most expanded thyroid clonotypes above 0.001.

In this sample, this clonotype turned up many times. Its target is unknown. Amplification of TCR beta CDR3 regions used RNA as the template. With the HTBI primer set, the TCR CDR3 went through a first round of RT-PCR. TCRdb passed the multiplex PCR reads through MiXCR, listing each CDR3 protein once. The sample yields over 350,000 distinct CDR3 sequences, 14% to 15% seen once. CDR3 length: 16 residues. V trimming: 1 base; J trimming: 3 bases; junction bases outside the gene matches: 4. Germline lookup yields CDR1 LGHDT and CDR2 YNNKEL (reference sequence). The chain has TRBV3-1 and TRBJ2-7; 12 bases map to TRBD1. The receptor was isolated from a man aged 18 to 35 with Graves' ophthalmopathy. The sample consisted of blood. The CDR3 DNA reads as TGTGCCAGCAGCCAAGTGGGACAGGGGGCGTTCTACGAGCAGTACTTC. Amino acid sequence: CASSQVGQGAFYEQYF.